The following is a T cell receptor beta chain sequence with its context. The antigen remains undetermined. Isolated RNA was reverse transcribed into cDNA used as the sequencing template. TCRdb's table, derived via immunoSEQ multiplex PCR, lists solely in-frame clones and lacks some. The sample includes under 65,000 clones, around 47% seen only once; the top ten take about 51%. These data are taken from a study of CD8+ T cells in alopecia areata. Notes on the study in general: Against the mouse data, patients shared TCRs less clearly, possibly for HLA reasons. Lesional tissue from the scalp (especially in alopecia totalis/universalis) showed higher clonality than normal scalp.

There are 11 residues in the CDR3. With 6 bases removed from V and 15 bases from J, the gap between germline ends came to 18 bases. Germline CDR1 reads SQVTM; CDR2 reads ANQGSEA. The source of this sequence is a human donor with alopecia areata. The chain employs TRBV29-1 and TRBJ2-1; the D is unclear. The source material was NKG2D-low CD8+ T cells sorted from blood. This CDR3 is CSVVFRAQWFF. DNA of the CDR3: TGCAGCGTCGTTTTCCGGGCCCAGTGGTTCTTC.